This T cell receptor beta chain was documented in a study of OX40 agonist ivuxolimab in advanced cancers. The table came from immunoSEQ multiplex PCR; TCRdb's copy has only in-frame clones and leaves some out. The sample lists about 82,000 clones; more than 75% were seen once. Note on this clone: Its specificity is not known.

Germline V gene sequence: CDR1 SNHLY, CDR2 FYNNEI. This CDR3 spans 13 amino acids. J lost 2 bases, V lost 11 bases, and 7 bases had no gene match. Study results and caveats: CD8+ T cells (on average) carried more expanded clones than CD4+ T cells.

Source: CD4+ or CD8+ T cells sorted from blood, taken in a trial of the OX40 agonist ivuxolimab. The chain couples TRBV2 to TRBJ2-7; 9 bases agree with TRBD1. This receptor was obtained from an adult with an advanced solid tumor such as melanoma, head and neck, liver or kidney cancer. The CDR3 region is CAGARTGAYEQYF. In nucleotides, the CDR3 is TGTGCCGGGGCCCGGACAGGGGCCTACGAGCAGTACTTC.